This record looks at one TCR beta chain sequence and its context. This entry comes from a study of blood T cell repertoires in COVID-19. As for the study in general: Samples taken during acute and convalescent COVID-19 were collected in the United States, Italy and Spain.

CDR3 length: 16 residues. Germline CDR1 is KGHSH and CDR2 is LQKENI. Trimming took off 1 base at V and 5 bases at J, with 16 bases between the two ends. Clones were read by immunoSEQ multiplex PCR, and TCRdb kept only the in-frame ones, dropping some. Of around 160,000 clones listed, 88% were seen once; the top ten hold about 2.3%. This chain connects TRBV18 to TRBJ2-3, with a weak D call TRBD2 (6 bases). The source material was peripheral blood. This sequence originates from a human donor in a cohort sampled during active COVID-19. The DNA for the CDR3 is TGTGCCAGCTCACCACGGGGGAGCCCGGGGGTAGATACGCAGTATTTT. As protein: CASSPRGSPGVDTQYF.